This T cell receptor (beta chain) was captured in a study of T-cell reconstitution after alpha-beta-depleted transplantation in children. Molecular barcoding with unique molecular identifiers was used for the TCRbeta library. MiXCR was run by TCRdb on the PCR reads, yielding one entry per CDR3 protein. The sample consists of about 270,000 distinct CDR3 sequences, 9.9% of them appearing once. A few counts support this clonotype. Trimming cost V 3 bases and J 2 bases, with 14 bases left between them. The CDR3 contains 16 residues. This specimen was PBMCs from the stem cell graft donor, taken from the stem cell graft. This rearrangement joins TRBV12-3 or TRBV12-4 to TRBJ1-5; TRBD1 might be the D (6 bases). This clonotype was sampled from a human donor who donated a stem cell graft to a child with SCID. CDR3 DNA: TGTGCCAGCAGTTTTCGGGGGGCTGAGGGCAATCAGCCCCAGCATTTT. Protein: CASSFRGAEGNQPQHF.